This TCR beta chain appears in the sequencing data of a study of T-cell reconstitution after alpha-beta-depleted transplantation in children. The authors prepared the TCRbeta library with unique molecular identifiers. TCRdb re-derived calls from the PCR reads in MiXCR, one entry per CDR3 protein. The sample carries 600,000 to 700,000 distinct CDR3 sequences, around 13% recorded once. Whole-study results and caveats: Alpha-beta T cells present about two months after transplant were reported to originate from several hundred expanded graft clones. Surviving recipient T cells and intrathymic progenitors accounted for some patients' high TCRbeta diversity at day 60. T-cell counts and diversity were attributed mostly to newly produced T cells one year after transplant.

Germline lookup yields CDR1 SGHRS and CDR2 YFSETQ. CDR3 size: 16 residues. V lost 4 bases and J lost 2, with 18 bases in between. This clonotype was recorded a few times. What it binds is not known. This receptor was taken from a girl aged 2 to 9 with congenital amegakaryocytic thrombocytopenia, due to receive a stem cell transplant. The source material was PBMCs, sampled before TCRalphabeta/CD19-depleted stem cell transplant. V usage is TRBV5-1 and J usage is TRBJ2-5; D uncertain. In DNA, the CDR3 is TGCGCCAGCAGCCCCCGACCCTCACAGCTACAAGAGACCCAGTACTTC. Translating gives CASSPRPSQLQETQYF. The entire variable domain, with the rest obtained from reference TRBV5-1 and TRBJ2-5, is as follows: KAGVTQTPRYLIKTRGQQVTLSCSPISGHRSVSWYQQTPGQGLQFLFEYFSETQRNKGNFPGRFSGRQFSNSRSEMNVSTLELGDSALYLCASSPRPSQLQETQYFGPGTRLLVL.